This TCR beta chain was captured in a study of T-cell memory formation after mild COVID-19. Whole-study context: In these data, TCR clusters were largely donor specific. Study-wide findings and caveats: Clones shrinking from day 15 to 85 showed even CD4/CD8 mixes; later expanders tilted CD4+. Contracting CD4+ clones lay largely in CM and EM, with CD8+ ones residing in EMRA.

Germline V gene data show CDR1 as LGHNA and CDR2 as YSLEER. This CDR3 spans 16 amino acids. Between the trimmed V and J ends, which lost 0 bases and 0 bases, there was a span of 9 bases. A 5'RACE reaction primed in the constant segment made cDNA libraries of TCR alpha and TCR beta, and these carried sample barcodes and UMIs. TCRdb re-called the 5' RACE reads with MiXCR, one entry per CDR3 protein. The profile covers hundreds of thousands of distinct CDR3 sequences, with 28% appearing a single time and roughly 13% taken by the ten largest. Concerning this clonotype itself: Its antigen remains unidentified.

The clonotype originates from an adult woman who had mild COVID-19 (a few samples of this study predate the infection). Cell type and time point are not known. The genes are TRBV4-3 and TRBJ2-1; no firm D call. The specimen was PBMCs or a T cell subset sorted from them (not recorded which). The DNA for the CDR3 is TGCGCCAGCAGCCAAGATCTGAGCGTCTCCTACAATGAGCAGTTCTTC. Protein product: CASSQDLSVSYNEQFF.